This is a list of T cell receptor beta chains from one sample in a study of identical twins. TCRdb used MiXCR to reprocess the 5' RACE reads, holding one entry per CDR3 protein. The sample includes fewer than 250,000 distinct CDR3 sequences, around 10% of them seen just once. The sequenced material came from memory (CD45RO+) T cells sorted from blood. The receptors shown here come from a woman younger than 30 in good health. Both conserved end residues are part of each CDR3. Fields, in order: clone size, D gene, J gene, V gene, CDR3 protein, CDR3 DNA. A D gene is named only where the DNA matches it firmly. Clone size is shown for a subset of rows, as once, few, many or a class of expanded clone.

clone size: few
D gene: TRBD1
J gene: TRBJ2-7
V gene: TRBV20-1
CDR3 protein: CSAFDVRRQGVEQYF
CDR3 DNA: TGCAGTGCTTTCGACGTCCGGAGACAGGGCGTCGAGCAGTACTTC

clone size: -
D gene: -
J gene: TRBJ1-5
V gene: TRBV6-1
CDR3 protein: CASRGDYSNQPQHF
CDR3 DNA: TGTGCCAGCCGGGGGGATTATAGCAATCAGCCCCAGCATTTT

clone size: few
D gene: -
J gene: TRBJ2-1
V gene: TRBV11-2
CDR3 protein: CASSLGRGNEQFF
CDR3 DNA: TGTGCCAGCAGCTTAGGAAGGGGGAATGAGCAGTTCTTC

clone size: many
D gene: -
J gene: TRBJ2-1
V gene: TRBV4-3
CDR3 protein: CASSQDPWGSNNEQFF
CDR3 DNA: TGCGCCAGCAGCCAAGATCCCTGGGGATCCAACAATGAGCAGTTCTTC

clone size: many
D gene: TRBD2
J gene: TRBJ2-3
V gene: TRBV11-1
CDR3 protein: CASSFVWGLAQNQDTQYF
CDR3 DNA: TGTGCCAGCAGCTTCGTGTGGGGACTAGCGCAAAATCAAGATACGCAGTATTTT

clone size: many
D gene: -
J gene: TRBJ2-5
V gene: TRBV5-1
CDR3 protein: CASSLPRTAYQETQYF
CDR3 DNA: TGCGCCAGCAGCTTGCCGCGGACGGCGTACCAAGAGACCCAGTACTTC

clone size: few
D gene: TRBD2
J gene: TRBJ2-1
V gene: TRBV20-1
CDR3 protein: CSAGRPSGRPHEQFF
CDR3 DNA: TGCAGTGCAGGCCGACCTAGCGGGAGGCCGCATGAGCAGTTCTTC

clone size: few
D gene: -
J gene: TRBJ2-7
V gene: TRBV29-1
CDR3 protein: CSVTFGGPRAEQYF
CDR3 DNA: TGCAGCGTGACCTTCGGGGGTCCTCGGGCCGAGCAGTACTTC

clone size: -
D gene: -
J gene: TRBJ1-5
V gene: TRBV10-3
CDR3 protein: CAIAAGNRAGVNSNQPQHF
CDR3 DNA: TGTGCCATCGCAGCCGGAAACAGGGCGGGGGTTAATAGCAATCAGCCCCAGCATTTT

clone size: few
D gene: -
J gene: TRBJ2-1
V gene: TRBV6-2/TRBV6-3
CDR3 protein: CASSPLRLSYNEQFF
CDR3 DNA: TGTGCCAGCAGTCCACTGCGACTCTCCTACAATGAGCAGTTCTTC

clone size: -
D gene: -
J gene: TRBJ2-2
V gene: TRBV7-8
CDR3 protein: CASSSRSDTGELFF
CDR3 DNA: TGTGCCAGCAGCTCGAGGTCCGACACCGGGGAGCTGTTTTTT

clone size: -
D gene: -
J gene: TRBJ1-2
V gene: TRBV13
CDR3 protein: CASSLRDGRGYTF
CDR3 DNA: TGTGCCAGCAGCTTACGGGACGGAAGAGGCTACACCTTC

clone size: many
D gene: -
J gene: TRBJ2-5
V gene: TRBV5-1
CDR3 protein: CASSEGASPIAETQYF
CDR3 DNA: TGCGCCAGCAGCGAAGGAGCCTCCCCGATTGCGGAGACCCAGTACTTC

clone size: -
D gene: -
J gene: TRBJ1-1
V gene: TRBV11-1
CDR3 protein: CASSKEVNTEAFF
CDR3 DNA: TGTGCCAGCAGCAAGGAGGTGAACACTGAAGCTTTCTTT

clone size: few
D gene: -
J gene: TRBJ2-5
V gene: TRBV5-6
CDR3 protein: CASSLFAGSQETQYF
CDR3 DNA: TGTGCCAGCAGCTTGTTCGCAGGATCACAAGAGACCCAGTACTTC

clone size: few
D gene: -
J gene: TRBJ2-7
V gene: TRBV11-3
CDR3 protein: CASSFSGGMREQYF
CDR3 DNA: TGTGCCAGCAGCTTCTCAGGGGGGATGAGGGAGCAGTACTTC

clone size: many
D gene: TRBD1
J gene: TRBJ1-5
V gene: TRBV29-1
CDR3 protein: CSVQDRGDQPQHF
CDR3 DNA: TGCAGCGTTCAGGACAGGGGAGATCAGCCCCAGCATTTT

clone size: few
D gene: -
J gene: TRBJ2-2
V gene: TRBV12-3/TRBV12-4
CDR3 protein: CASSLAGQGKAGELFF
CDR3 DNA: TGTGCCAGCAGTTTAGCTGGCCAGGGCAAGGCCGGGGAGCTGTTTTTT

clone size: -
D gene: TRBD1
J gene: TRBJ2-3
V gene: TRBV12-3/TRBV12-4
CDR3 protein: CASRGYRGNAVTQYF
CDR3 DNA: TGTGCCAGCAGGGGGTACAGGGGAAACGCTGTTACGCAGTATTTT

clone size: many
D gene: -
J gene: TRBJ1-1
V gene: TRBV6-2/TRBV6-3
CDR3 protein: CASTTGYTEAFF
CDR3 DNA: TGTGCCAGCACAACAGGGTACACTGAAGCTTTCTTT

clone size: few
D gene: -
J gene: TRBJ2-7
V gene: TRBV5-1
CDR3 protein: CASAQGPFYEQYF
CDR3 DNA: TGCGCCAGCGCCCAGGGACCCTTCTACGAGCAGTACTTC

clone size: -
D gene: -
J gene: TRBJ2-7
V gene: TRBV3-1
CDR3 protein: CASSHPGNRAEYEQYF
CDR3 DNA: TGTGCCAGCAGCCATCCTGGGAACAGGGCGGAGTACGAGCAGTACTTC

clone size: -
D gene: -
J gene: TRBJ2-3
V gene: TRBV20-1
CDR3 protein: CSAGGRGQDTQYF
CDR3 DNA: TGCAGTGCCGGGGGACGAGGTCAAGATACGCAGTATTTT

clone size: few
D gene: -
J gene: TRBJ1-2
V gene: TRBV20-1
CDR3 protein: CSARRQGVNYGYTF
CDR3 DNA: TGCAGTGCTAGACGGCAGGGAGTAAACTATGGCTACACCTTC

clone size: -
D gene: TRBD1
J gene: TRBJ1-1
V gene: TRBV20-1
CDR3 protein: CSAFRQGNTEAFF
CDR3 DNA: TGCAGTGCCTTCCGACAGGGGAACACTGAAGCTTTCTTT

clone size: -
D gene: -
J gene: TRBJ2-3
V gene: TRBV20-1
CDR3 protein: CSARAGGVTDTQYF
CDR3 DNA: TGCAGTGCTAGAGCTGGGGGAGTAACAGATACGCAGTATTTT

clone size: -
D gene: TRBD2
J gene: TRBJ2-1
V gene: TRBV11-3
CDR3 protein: CASSLGLAAYNEQFF
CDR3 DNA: TGTGCCAGCAGCTTAGGACTAGCGGCTTACAATGAGCAGTTCTTC

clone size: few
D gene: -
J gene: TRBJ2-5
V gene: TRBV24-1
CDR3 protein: CATSDLPGAQETQYF
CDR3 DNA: TGTGCCACCAGTGACCTTCCAGGGGCGCAAGAGACCCAGTACTTC

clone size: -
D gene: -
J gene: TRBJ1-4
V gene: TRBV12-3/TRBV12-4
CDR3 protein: CASSLVVWEKLFF
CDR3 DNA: TGTGCCAGCAGTTTAGTGGTCTGGGAAAAACTGTTTTTT

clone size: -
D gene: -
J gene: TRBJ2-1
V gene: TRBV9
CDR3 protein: CASSVGAGSYNEQFF
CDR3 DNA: TGTGCCAGCAGCGTAGGGGCAGGGTCCTACAATGAGCAGTTCTTC

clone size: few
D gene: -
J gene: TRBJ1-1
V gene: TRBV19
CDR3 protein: CASSIGGEAEAFF
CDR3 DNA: TGTGCCAGTAGTATAGGAGGGGAGGCTGAAGCTTTCTTT

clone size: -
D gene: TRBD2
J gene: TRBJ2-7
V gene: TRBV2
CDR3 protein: CASSGVERGASEQYF
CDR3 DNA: TGTGCCAGCAGTGGTGTAGAGCGGGGGGCTAGCGAGCAGTACTTC

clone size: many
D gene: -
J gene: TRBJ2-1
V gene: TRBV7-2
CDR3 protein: CASSKYNEQFF
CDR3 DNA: TGTGCCAGCAGCAAGTACAATGAGCAGTTCTTC

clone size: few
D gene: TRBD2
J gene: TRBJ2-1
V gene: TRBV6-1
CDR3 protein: CASSETSGGAAEQFF
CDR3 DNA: TGTGCCAGCAGTGAAACTAGCGGGGGGGCAGCTGAGCAGTTCTTC

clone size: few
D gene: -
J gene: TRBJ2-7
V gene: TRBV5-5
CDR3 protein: CASSLAVGGHYEQYF
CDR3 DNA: TGTGCCAGCAGCTTGGCAGTGGGAGGCCACTACGAGCAGTACTTC

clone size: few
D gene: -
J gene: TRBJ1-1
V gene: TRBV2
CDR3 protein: CASSVQLMNTEAFF
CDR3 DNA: TGTGCCAGCAGCGTACAGCTCATGAACACTGAAGCTTTCTTT

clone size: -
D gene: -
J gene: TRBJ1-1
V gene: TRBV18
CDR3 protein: CASSSEMNTEAFF
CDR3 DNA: TGTGCCAGCTCATCAGAGATGAACACTGAAGCTTTCTTT

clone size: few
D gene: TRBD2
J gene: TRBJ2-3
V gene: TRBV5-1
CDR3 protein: CASSPGLAGGTDTQYF
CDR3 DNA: TGCGCCAGCAGTCCCGGACTAGCGGGGGGCACAGATACGCAGTATTTT

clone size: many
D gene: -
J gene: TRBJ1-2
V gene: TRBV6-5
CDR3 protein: CASSLSHSNYGYTF
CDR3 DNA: TGTGCCAGCAGTCTCTCTCACAGTAACTATGGCTACACCTTC

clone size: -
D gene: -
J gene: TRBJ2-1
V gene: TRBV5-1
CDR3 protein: CASSSKLDEQFF
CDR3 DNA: TGCGCCAGCAGCTCTAAACTTGATGAGCAGTTCTTC